What follows is one TCR beta chain and its context. Use of 60 Vbeta and 13 Jbeta primers characterized the PCR. Sequenced by immunoSEQ multiplex PCR; TCRdb stores in-frame clones only, minus some. Among about 110,000 clones listed, around 80% were seen once. The data originate from a study of cytomegalovirus exposure and HLA in healthy donors. The germline V gene encodes CDR1 WNHNN and CDR2 SYGVQD (reference sequence). The CDR3 length is 15 residues. V lost 3 bases and J 3 bases, leaving 13 bases between the germline ends. Those who donated were healthy bone marrow donors. This TCR was sampled from a man aged 40-49 years in good health and CMV-seronegative. Sequencing was done on a sample of PBMCs. The chain carries TRBV10-1 and TRBJ2-3; maybe TRBD2 (5 bases). The CDR3 loop is CASSDRAGGTDTQYF. For the CDR3, the DNA is TGCGCCAGCAGTGACCGGGCGGGCGGGACAGATACGCAGTATTTT.